This TCR beta chain is drawn from a study of T-cell reconstitution after alpha-beta-depleted transplantation in children. General study points: The authors attributed T-cell counts and diversity one year after transplant mostly to newly produced T cells.

This CDR3 has 12 amino acids. Trimming left V 5 bases short and J 11 bases short, with 10 bases between. Germline V gene lookup returns CDR1 PRHDT and CDR2 FYEKMQ (reference sequence). As regards this clonotype: Its specificity is not known.

Molecular barcoding with unique molecular identifiers was used for the TCRbeta library. TCRdb reprocessed the PCR reads via MiXCR and lists one record per CDR3 protein. The sample lists 150,000 to 200,000 distinct CDR3 sequences; 11% were seen once. This sequence originates from a boy between 2 and 10 years old with acute myeloid leukemia, due to receive a stem cell transplant. The gene calls are TRBV13 and TRBJ2-6, with D uncertain. The input for sequencing was PBMCs, taken before TCRalphabeta/CD19-depleted stem cell transplant. DNA for the CDR3: TGTGCCAGCAGCCCCTTAAGAGACGTCCTGACTTTC. It is translated as CASSPLRDVLTF.